Presented here are 30 T cell receptor beta chains from one specimen sequenced in a study of T cells after yellow fever vaccination. TCRdb re-called the 5' RACE reads with MiXCR, one entry per CDR3 protein. In the table there are about 96,000 distinct CDR3 sequences, almost 9% of which are singletons. The starting material was CD8+ T cells not binding an NS4B(214-222) dextramer, sorted from PBMCs, obtained less than 18 days after the first yellow fever vaccination. These receptors all come from a man younger than 30 who received the YFV17D yellow fever vaccine.

Ten or more counts support this clonotype. This chain joins TRBV4-1 and TRBJ2-7; 11 positions match TRBD1. Germline CDR1 and CDR2: MGHRA and YSYEKL. Unmatched junction bases numbered 11, after V lost 2 bases and J lost 5 bases. This CDR3 region has 17 residues. Here the CDR3 reads CASSQLLRRGQGDEQYF. CDR3 DNA sequence: TGCGCCAGCAGCCAATTGTTAAGAAGGGGACAGGGGGACGAGCAGTACTTC.

The CDR3 is CASSGGATSDGYTF. The CDR3 DNA is TGCGCCAGCAGTGGGGGCGCCACCTCAGATGGCTACACCTTC. The chain combines TRBV5-1 with TRBJ1-2, with TRBD1 as a possible D gene (6 bases). The CDR3 spans 14 residues. Per the germline V gene, CDR1 is SGHRS and CDR2 is YFSETQ. Trimming removed 5 bases at V and 6 bases at J, with 17 bases between.

This clonotype was seen many times. The chain joins TRBV10-2 to TRBJ2-4, with D tentatively TRBD2 (5 bases). V lost 4 bases to trimming and J lost 8 bases, with 9 bases between them. The CDR3 loop spans 12 amino acids. The germline gives CDR1 WSHSY, CDR2 SAAADI. CDR3 bases: TGCGCCAGCAGTGGAGGGCTTGACATTCAGTACTTC. As protein: CASSGGLDIQYF.

The J gene is TRBJ1-6, the V gene TRBV11-2; 9 bases fit TRBD1. The CDR3 totals 16 residues. Per the germline V gene, CDR1 is SGHAT and CDR2 is FQNNGV. V was clipped by 3 bases and J by 7 bases; unmatched bases: 7. CDR3 nucleotides: TGTGCCAGCAGCTTTTTGGGACAGGGTCAAAATTCACCCCTCCACTTT. Translated, it gives CASSFLGQGQNSPLHF. Combining the CDR3 with reference TRBV11-2 and TRBJ1-6 gives the whole variable domain EAGVAQSPRYKIIEKRQSVAFWCNPISGHATLYWYQQILGQGPKLLIQFQNNGVVDDSQLPKDRFSAERLKGVDSTLKIQPAKLEDSAVYLCASSFLGQGQNSPLHFGNGTRLTVT.

This sequence joins TRBV9 and TRBJ2-2; D remains ambiguous. This CDR3 has 15 residues. CDR1 and CDR2 (germline): SGDLS, YYNGEE. V was shortened by 2 bases and J by 1 base, with 9 bases between the two germline ends. The CDR3 sequence is CASSVSGLNTGELFF. In DNA form, the CDR3 reads TGTGCCAGCAGCGTCTCTGGGCTGAACACCGGGGAGCTGTTTTTT.

The V gene is TRBV20-1, the J gene TRBJ2-7; D unclear. V lost 6 bases, J lost 0 bases, and 12 bases lay in between. In germline, CDR1 is DFQATT, CDR2 SNEGSKA (reference sequence). The CDR3 covers 13 residues. The CDR3, as DNA: TGCAGTGCAACGTCACTTAACTCCTACGAGCAGTACTTC. Encoded protein: CSATSLNSYEQYF.

The chain joins TRBV27 to TRBJ1-1, with 9 bases that match TRBD1. V trimming: 6 bases; J trimming: 5 bases; junction bases outside the gene matches: 4. Looked up from germline, CDR1 is MNHEY and CDR2 is SMNVEV (reference sequence). This CDR3 is built from 13 residues. In DNA, the CDR3 is TGTGCCAGCAGCCCCGGACAGGGGACTGAAGCTTTCTTT. It codes for CASSPGQGTEAFF.

The chain links TRBV4-2 to TRBJ1-5; D not certain. The germline CDR1 and CDR2 sequences are LGHNA and YNFKEQ. V was clipped by 1 base and J by 6 bases, with 13 bases between them. The CDR3 sequence is 15 residues long. CDR3: CASSQGGPGSQPQHF. The CDR3 bases are TGTGCCAGCAGCCAAGGGGGTCCGGGCAGTCAGCCCCAGCATTTT.

The sample holds a few counts of this clonotype. V is TRBV19 and J is TRBJ2-3; D is perhaps TRBD2 (6 bases). Trimming cost V 10 bases and J 10 bases, with 15 bases left between them. Germline-derived CDR1 and CDR2 are LNHDA and SQIVND (reference sequence). The length of the CDR3 is 11 residues. CDR3 in amino acids: CATLRGMAQYF. DNA for the CDR3: TGTGCCACCCTGCGCGGGATGGCGCAGTATTTT.

This chain joins TRBV7-8 and TRBJ2-7, with TRBD1 matching over 7 bases. The CDR3 consists of 16 residues. The germline gives CDR1 SGHVS, CDR2 FQNEAQ. V was clipped by 4 bases and J by 1 base; unmatched bases: 10. The CDR3 nucleotides read TGTGCCAGCAGCTCTTCGGGGACAGATCTTTCCTACGAGCAGTACTTC. Its protein product is CASSSSGTDLSYEQYF.

In DNA form, the CDR3 reads TGCAGTGCAAGGGACAGCCTGAACACTGAAGCTTTCTTT. Amino acid sequence: CSARDSLNTEAFF. The chain joins TRBV20-1 to TRBJ1-1; 7 bases match TRBD1. Germline CDR1 DFQATT, CDR2 SNEGSKA (reference sequence). Losses at the gene ends were 6 bases for V and 0 bases for J; bases not matched to a gene: 4. The CDR3 loop spans 13 amino acids.

This chain connects TRBV5-1 to TRBJ2-7, with D uncertain. The V end lost 0 bases, the J end lost 2 bases, and 12 bases lay between the germline ends. CDR3 size: 15 residues. Germline V gene lookup returns CDR1 SGHRS and CDR2 YFSETQ. CDR3 sequence: CASSLALGRAYEQYF. The CDR3 DNA reads as TGCGCCAGCAGCTTGGCCCTGGGTCGGGCCTACGAGCAGTACTTC.

The genes are TRBV27 and TRBJ1-1; 7 bases fit TRBD1. The length of the CDR3 is 16 residues. The junction had 12 bases not matched to a gene; V was cut back by 7 bases and J by 1 base. Germline V lookup: CDR1 MNHEY, CDR2 SMNVEV (reference sequence). The CDR3 DNA is TGTGCCAGCACCCCCCTACAGGGGTCCTCGAACACTGAAGCTTTCTTT. Amino acids: CASTPLQGSSNTEAFF.

The genes are TRBV10-3 and TRBJ2-2, with a weak D call TRBD2 (6 bases). V was clipped by 6 bases and J by 2 bases, with 19 bases between them. This CDR3 region has 17 residues. Germline V lookup: CDR1 ENHRY, CDR2 SYGVKD. The CDR3 here is CAIREGTRTLNTGELFF. DNA for the CDR3: TGTGCCATCAGGGAGGGGACCCGGACCCTAAACACCGGGGAGCTGTTTTTT.

This clonotype was detected only a few times. The J gene is TRBJ1-5, the V gene TRBV20-1, with D possibly TRBD1 on 5 matching bases. CDR3 size: 15 residues. Trimming removed 2 bases at V and 6 bases at J, with 17 bases between. Germline-derived CDR1 and CDR2 are DFQATT and SNEGSKA (reference sequence). CDR3 sequence (DNA): TGCAGTGCTAGATCCAGGTGGGGGGTTGGTCAGCCCCAGCATTTT. Its translation is CSARSRWGVGQPQHF.

On this clonotype itself: This is likely a read error, given that the CDR3 carries no conserved phenylalanine or tryptophan at its end. The V and J genes are TRBV6-5 and TRBJ2-7; D might be TRBD2 (5 bases). The CDR3 consists of 13 residues. The germline V gene encodes CDR1 MNHEY and CDR2 SVGAGI. V lost 6 bases and J lost 5, with 14 bases in between. The CDR3 nucleotides are TGTGCCAGCAGCTTTACTAGATATGACGAGCAGTACCTC. Protein sequence: CASSFTRYDEQYL.

This clonotype was recorded a few times. V and J are TRBV28 and TRBJ2-5; D remains unclear. CDR1 is MDHEN, CDR2 SYDVKM, per germline. Trimming took 2 bases from V and 1 from J, leaving 8 bases between them. CDR3 length: 14 amino acids. The chain's CDR3 is CASSLMSSQETQYF. The CDR3 DNA reads TGTGCCAGCAGTTTAATGTCCTCCCAAGAGACCCAGTACTTC.

This clonotype came up a few times. V usage is TRBV7-3 and J usage is TRBJ2-3; 9 nucleotides agree with TRBD2. The CDR3 contains 17 residues. The germline V gene encodes CDR1 SGHTA and CDR2 FQGTGA. The V segment lost 1 base and the J segment 4 bases; nucleotides outside the gene matches: 9. In DNA form, the CDR3 reads TGTGCCAGCAGCTTAATAAGCGGGGGGCCCCAGTCAGATACGCAGTATTTT. This sequence encodes CASSLISGGPQSDTQYF. The variable domain in full, completed from reference TRBV7-3 and TRBJ2-3, reads GAGVSQTPSNKVTEKGKYVELRCDPISGHTALYWYRQSLGQGPEFLIYFQGTGAADDSGLPNDRFFAVRPEGSVSTLKIQRTERGDSAVYLCASSLISGGPQSDTQYFGPGTRLTVL.

This chain connects TRBV12-3 or TRBV12-4 to TRBJ1-2; D not certain. V was clipped by 6 bases and J by 3 bases, with 11 bases between them. The CDR3 consists of 13 residues. CDR3: CASSPTAYYGYTF. CDR3 bases: TGTGCCAGCAGCCCCACAGCCTACTATGGCTACACCTTC.

The V call is TRBV6-5, the J call TRBJ1-5; 10 nucleotides align to TRBD1. Germline trimming cut 5 bases from V and 2 bases from J; bases unmatched to any gene: 6. The germline V gene encodes CDR1 MNHEY and CDR2 SVGAGI. The length of the CDR3 is 16 residues. The CDR3 region has the DNA TGTGCCAGCAGTCACGGGACAGGGGATGGCAATCAGCCCCAGCATTTT. Its protein is CASSHGTGDGNQPQHF.

This clonotype was observed a few times. The rearrangement joins TRBV4-3 to TRBJ1-4, with 9 bases lining up with TRBD1. Per the germline V gene, CDR1 is LGHNA and CDR2 is YSLEER. This CDR3 spans 18 amino acids. V trimming: 0 bases; J trimming: 11 bases; junction bases outside the gene matches: 16. The CDR3 DNA sequence: TGCGCCAGCAGCCAAGACTTCGGTACCGGGACAGGGACCGGGAAACTGTTTTTT. It specifies CASSQDFGTGTGTGKLFF.

The chain joins TRBV3-1 to TRBJ2-1; D is perhaps TRBD2 (6 bases). The CDR3 length is 18 residues. Trimming pared 1 base from V and 6 bases from J, leaving 22 bases between. Germline values: CDR1 LGHDT, CDR2 YNNKEL (reference sequence). CDR3 bases: TGTGCCAGCAGCCAAGTCTGGTTCGGGAGCCGCCCAGGCAATGAGCAGTTCTTC. Encoded protein: CASSQVWFGSRPGNEQFF.

The chain recombines TRBV9 with TRBJ2-7; 11 bases map to TRBD2. This CDR3 comprises 15 residues. V lost 3 bases and J lost 0; bases outside the gene matches: 2. Germline V CDR1 and CDR2: SGDLS, YYNGEE. This CDR3 reads CASSGSGGDSYEQYF. The CDR3, as DNA: TGTGCCAGCAGCGGTAGCGGGGGGGACTCCTACGAGCAGTACTTC.

Only a few counts were recorded for this clonotype. The genes are TRBV7-9 and TRBJ2-5, with 11 bases lining up with TRBD2. The germline V gene has CDR1 SEHNR and CDR2 FQNEAQ (reference sequence). With 5 bases clipped from V and 2 bases from J, the junction kept 10 bases outside the gene matches. The CDR3 length is 17 residues. The CDR3 region is CASSPPTSGGHQETQYF. The DNA of the CDR3 is TGTGCCAGCAGCCCCCCTACTAGCGGGGGCCATCAAGAGACCCAGTACTTC.

The chain joins TRBV19 to TRBJ2-7; D may be TRBD1 (5 bases). CDR1 is LNHDA, CDR2 SQIVND, per germline (reference sequence). Trimming took 5 bases from V and 0 from J, leaving 11 bases between them. There are 14 residues in the CDR3. The CDR3 DNA sequence: TGTGCCAGTAGTTCCACAGGCAGCTCCTACGAGCAGTACTTC. Translated: CASSSTGSSYEQYF.

The J gene is TRBJ1-1, the V gene TRBV5-1; 8 bases agree with TRBD1. CDR1 and CDR2 (germline): SGHRS, YFSETQ. The CDR3 runs to 14 residues. The V and J ends lost 0 bases and 3 bases, in that order; junction bases with no gene match: 1. Here the CDR3 DNA reads TGCGCCAGCAGCTTGGCAGGGGGCTACACTGAAGCTTTCTTT. Translated: CASSLAGGYTEAFF.

This clonotype was seen only a few times. The chain is built from TRBV10-2 and TRBJ1-1; TRBD1 matches 9 bases. The CDR3 contains 17 residues. Losses at the gene ends were 4 bases for V and 4 bases for J; bases not matched to a gene: 13. The germline gives CDR1 WSHSY, CDR2 SAAADI. The CDR3 protein is CASSGEGYRGRSTEAFF. Written as DNA, the CDR3 is TGCGCCAGCAGTGGGGAGGGGTACAGGGGGCGTAGCACTGAAGCTTTCTTT.

V and J are TRBV6-2 or TRBV6-3 and TRBJ1-5; D is unresolved. Germline V gene sequence: CDR1 MNHEY, CDR2 SVGEGT. The CDR3 length is 12 residues. The V end was cut by 3 bases, the J end by 7 bases, with 7 bases between. The CDR3 DNA sequence: TGTGCCAGCAGTTATGATGGACAGCCCCAGCATTTT. Its protein is CASSYDGQPQHF.

The chain uses TRBV10-3 and TRBJ2-7; D is perhaps TRBD1 or TRBD2 (6 bases each). The CDR3 has 14 residues. The V gene's germline CDR1 is ENHRY and CDR2 SYGVKD. Trimming removed 3 bases from V and 5 bases from J, with 14 bases in between. The CDR3, as DNA: TGTGCCATCAGTGATCAGAAGGGGGAGGACGAGCAGTACTTC. It is translated as CAISDQKGEDEQYF.

The genes are TRBV11-1 and TRBJ1-1, with TRBD1 matching over 11 bases. V gave up 5 bases and J gave up 1 base; unmatched junction bases: 18. Germline V gene lookup returns CDR1 SGHAT and CDR2 FQDESV (reference sequence). CDR3 length: 20 residues. CDR3 DNA sequence: TGTGCCAGCAGCCTCCTAGTCGGACAGGGGGCATATCCTGCGAACACTGAAGCTTTCTTT. It yields the protein CASSLLVGQGAYPANTEAFF. Looking up the rest from reference TRBV11-1 and TRBJ1-1 gives the full variable domain: EAEVAQSPRYKITEKSQAVAFWCDPISGHATLYWYRQILGQGPELLVQFQDESVVDDSQLPKDRFSAERLKGVDSTLKIQPAELGDSAMYLCASSLLVGQGAYPANTEAFFGQGTRLTVV.